The 18 T cell receptor beta chains given below trace back to one sample, sequenced in a study of blood T cells in healthy people across ages. Sample-barcoded 5' priming and a J-beta primer mix drove a second PCR of roughly 6 to 12 cycles. TCRdb itself ran the 5' RACE reads through MiXCR, one entry per CDR3 protein. The data contain about 750,000 distinct CDR3 sequences, 53% of them singletons. Source material: blood. The receptor source for this set is a man older than 75 in good health.

The chain is built from TRBV7-2 and TRBJ2-7, with no clear D. V was shortened by 2 bases and J by 3 bases, with 11 bases between the two germline ends. From germline, CDR1 is SGHTA and CDR2 FQGNSA. This CDR3 has 14 amino acids. The CDR3 here is CASSLSHSNYEQYF. The CDR3 nucleotides read TGTGCCAGCAGCTTATCTCACAGTAACTACGAGCAGTACTTC.

Here the CDR3 reads CARSLGSGAYF. Written as DNA, the CDR3 is TGTGCCAGGAGCCTAGGGAGTGGCGCGTATTTT. The genes are TRBV19 and TRBJ2-3; D is perhaps TRBD2 (5 bases). The CDR3 spans 11 residues. Germline V lookup: CDR1 LNHDA, CDR2 SQIVND (reference sequence). V was trimmed by 9 bases and J by 14 bases, leaving 18 bases between them.

This chain joins TRBV20-1 and TRBJ2-1, with D possibly being TRBD1 or TRBD2 (5 bases each). Trimming left V 3 bases short and J 6 bases short, with 15 bases between. The CDR3 covers 14 residues. CDR1 and CDR2 (germline): DFQATT, SNEGSKA (reference sequence). The CDR3 sequence is CSARWGVGGNEQFF. In DNA, the CDR3 is TGCAGTGCTAGGTGGGGCGTTGGGGGCAATGAGCAGTTCTTC.

As concerns this clonotype: A junction boundary mismatches the germline segment, possibly from a read error. The genes are TRBV12-3 or TRBV12-4 and TRBJ2-5, with 9 bases aligning to TRBD1. This CDR3 spans 13 amino acids. The CDR3 loop is CAGSGTGQETQYF. CDR3 DNA sequence: TGTGCCGGCAGTGGGACAGGGCAAGAGACCCAGTACTTC.

This clonotype has only one observation. The chain carries TRBV6-1 and TRBJ2-4; TRBD2 aligns across 9 bases. CDR1 and CDR2 from the germline V gene are MNHNS and SASEGT. This CDR3 has 16 residues. V lost 0 bases and J lost 13; bases outside the gene matches: 13. This CDR3 is CASSEARAGGRNEQYF. CDR3 DNA sequence: TGTGCCAGCAGTGAAGCTCGGGCGGGAGGGCGGAATGAGCAGTACTTC.

The chain combines TRBV10-3 with TRBJ2-1; 10 nucleotides line up with TRBD2. Germline loops: CDR1 ENHRY, CDR2 SYGVKD. This CDR3 is 16 amino acids long. The V gene end was trimmed by 5 bases and the J gene end by 7 bases; junction bases not matched to a gene: 11. CDR3 bases: TGTGCCATCAGTCCAGGAGCGGGAGGGCTCGGGAATGAGCAGTTCTTC. Amino acid sequence: CAISPGAGGLGNEQFF.

The V and J genes are TRBV5-1 and TRBJ2-1; 8 bases are shared with TRBD2. The CDR3 totals 16 residues. Germline CDR1 is SGHRS and CDR2 is YFSETQ. V was clipped by 4 bases and J by 7 bases; unmatched bases: 13. In DNA, the CDR3 is TGCGCCAGCAGCCGGAGCGGCTCTAGCGGGTCGAATGAGCAGTTCTTC. It is translated as CASSRSGSSGSNEQFF.

This clonotype showed up just a few times. The chain is built from TRBV29-1 and TRBJ2-3; D might be TRBD1 (6 bases). Trimming removed 6 bases at V and 2 bases at J, with 12 bases between. The CDR3 is 13 residues long. The germline gives CDR1 SQVTM, CDR2 ANQGSEA. The CDR3 loop is CSVQGILTDTQYF. CDR3 nucleotide sequence: TGCAGCGTGCAGGGGATCCTCACAGATACGCAGTATTTT.

The CDR3 nucleotides read TGCAGTGCTAGAGGTCTGACCAACACCGGGGAGCTGTTTTTT. The encoded protein is CSARGLTNTGELFF. The chain uses TRBV20-1 and TRBJ2-2, with D unresolved. V was pared by 1 base and J by 2 bases, with 8 bases between. The CDR3 totals 14 residues. The germline gives CDR1 DFQATT, CDR2 SNEGSKA (reference sequence).

The V and J genes are TRBV9 and TRBJ2-2, with TRBD1 matching over 7 bases. The CDR3 consists of 16 residues. The germline V gene has CDR1 SGDLS and CDR2 YYNGEE. V was clipped by 4 bases and J by 1 base; unmatched bases: 7. The chain's CDR3 is CASSPTGTVNTGELFF. The CDR3 nucleotides read TGTGCCAGCAGCCCCACCGGGACAGTGAACACCGGGGAGCTGTTTTTT.

This clonotype was seen a few times. The chain couples TRBV20-1 to TRBJ2-1; the D gene is possibly TRBD1 (6 bases). The CDR3 extends over 14 amino acids. The germline gives CDR1 DFQATT, CDR2 SNEGSKA (reference sequence). V was shortened by 4 bases and J by 7 bases, with 17 bases between the two germline ends. The CDR3 loop is CSATGDITHNEQFF. CDR3 in DNA: TGCAGTGCTACTGGGGACATCACACATAATGAGCAGTTCTTC.

The chain links TRBV6-5 to TRBJ1-1; D not certain. The CDR3 has 13 residues. The V end was cut by 0 bases, the J end by 8 bases, with 10 bases between. Germline loops: CDR1 MNHEY, CDR2 SVGAGI. In DNA, the CDR3 is TGTGCCAGCAGTTACTCGGGCCCAAGGGAAGCTTTCTTT. Its protein is CASSYSGPREAFF.

The chain employs TRBV9 and TRBJ1-1; D call uncertain. The CDR3 sequence is 13 residues long. From germline, CDR1 is SGDLS and CDR2 YYNGEE. V lost 4 bases, J lost 1 base, and 8 bases lay in between. The CDR3 bases are TGTGCCAGCAGCTCTCGATGGAACACTGAAGCTTTCTTT. It is translated as CASSSRWNTEAFF. Drawing the rest from reference TRBV9 and TRBJ1-1, the complete variable domain is DSGVTQTPKHLITATGQRVTLRCSPRSGDLSVYWYQQSLDQGLQFLIQYYNGEERAKGNILERFSAQQFPDLHSELNLSSLELGDSALYFCASSSRWNTEAFFGQGTRLTVV.

This clonotype was picked up one time. The chain is built from TRBV6-6 and TRBJ1-5; perhaps TRBD1 as D (5 bases). The CDR3 extends over 13 amino acids. The germline gives CDR1 MNHNY, CDR2 SVGAGI (reference sequence). Trimming stripped 10 bases from V and 0 bases from J, with 10 bases between. DNA of the CDR3: TGTGCCACCAAGGGGATTAGCAATCAGCCCCAGCATTTT. Translation: CATKGISNQPQHF.

The rearrangement links TRBV5-1 to TRBJ1-1, with 9 bases identical to TRBD1. V lost 4 bases, J lost 0 bases, and 4 bases stayed unmatched. Germline lookup yields CDR1 SGHRS and CDR2 YFSETQ. The CDR3 is made up of 15 amino acids. In nucleotides, the CDR3 is TGCGCCAGCAGCAACGGACAGGGGATGAACACTGAAGCTTTCTTT. Protein: CASSNGQGMNTEAFF.

This clonotype was detected only once. The rearrangement joins TRBV10-3 to TRBJ2-7, with TRBD2 identical over 9 bases. The trim removed 2 bases at V and 7 bases at J, leaving 12 bases unmatched. The length of the CDR3 is 16 residues. Germline assignment: CDR1 ENHRY and CDR2 SYGVKD. The CDR3 DNA reads as TGTGCCATCAGTGAGCCCCACCTAGCGGGATGGAATGAGCAGTACTTC. Translating it yields CAISEPHLAGWNEQYF.

This clonotype was observed a single time. The chain uses TRBV3-1 and TRBJ1-5, with a possible D match to TRBD1 (6 bases). V was cut by 10 bases and J by 2 bases, with 21 bases left in between. This CDR3 comprises 16 residues. Germline lookup yields CDR1 LGHDT and CDR2 YNNKEL (reference sequence). The CDR3 sequence: CATLQGTIVRNQPQHF. CDR3 DNA: TGTGCCACCCTACAGGGAACTATTGTCCGCAATCAGCCCCAGCATTTT.

The CDR3 sequence is CATSRATQGDTIYF. Here the CDR3 DNA reads TGTGCCACCAGCAGAGCAACGCAGGGGGACACCATATATTTT. J is TRBJ1-3 and V is TRBV15; TRBD1 matches 7 bases. Germline lookup yields CDR1 LNHNV and CDR2 YYDKDF (reference sequence). This CDR3 contains 14 residues. The V and J ends lost 1 base and 8 bases, in that order; junction bases with no gene match: 5.